This T cell receptor beta chain was captured by sequencing in a study of shared clonotypes between healthy human individuals. Whole-study context: Three CD4 naive, three CD4 memory, two CD8 naive and one CD8 memory plate were used per donor.

Each of the donors was a healthy adult who was HIV-negative and had not had a recent acute infection or vaccination. CD4+ cell separation produced CD45RA+ naive and CD45RA-negative memory subsets. Original processing methods: From ImmunoSEQ came sequences covering only the junction and carrying no quality scores, so filtering differed. Profiled with immunoSEQ multiplex PCR; TCRdb holds only in-frame clones, not every one. The V and J calls and clone size come from that table; D and trimming were worked out from the DNA. The sample records some 980,000 clones, approximately 80% being singletons. The germline V and J ends were trimmed by 4 bases and 1 base, with 7 bases remaining between them. CDR1 and CDR2 from the germline V gene are SEHNR and FQNEAQ (reference sequence). The CDR3 is 13 residues long. As to this clone: Other DNA sequences in the same sample also yield this CDR3.

Sequencing was carried out using memory CD4+ T cells sorted from blood. Subset meaning: CD45RA-negative fraction. The V gene is TRBV7-9, the J gene TRBJ1-2; D remains ambiguous. This sequence was found in a man aged 18-30 years in good health. CDR3 protein: CASSSTGNYGYTF. CDR3 bases: TGTGCCAGCAGCTCGACGGGTAACTATGGCTACACCTTC.